This T cell receptor (beta chain) was retrieved from a study of blood T cell repertoires in COVID-19. Study at large: Samples of COVID-19 (acute and convalescent) were obtained from the United States, Italy and Spain. T cells, B-cell-depleted T cells, or PBMCs provided the cDNA or gDNA that served as material.

TCRdb keeps only in-frame clones here, not all; method: immunoSEQ multiplex PCR. The sample consists of about 180,000 clones, roughly 89% of them appearing once. The sample holds a few counts of this clone. Germline assignment: CDR1 LGHDT and CDR2 YNNKEL (reference sequence). V lost 8 bases and J 1 base, leaving 19 bases between the germline ends. CDR3 length: 16 residues. This TCR was sampled from a woman in her forties with acute COVID-19. V usage is TRBV3-1 (or the pseudogene TRBV3-2) and J usage is TRBJ2-3; maybe TRBD2 (6 bases). Sequenced material: PBMCs or T cells enriched from blood (not recorded which). For the CDR3, the DNA is TGTGCCAGCGCGGGGAGTCGGGTTGGGGGCACAGATACGCAGTATTTT. Translation: CASAGSRVGGTDTQYF.